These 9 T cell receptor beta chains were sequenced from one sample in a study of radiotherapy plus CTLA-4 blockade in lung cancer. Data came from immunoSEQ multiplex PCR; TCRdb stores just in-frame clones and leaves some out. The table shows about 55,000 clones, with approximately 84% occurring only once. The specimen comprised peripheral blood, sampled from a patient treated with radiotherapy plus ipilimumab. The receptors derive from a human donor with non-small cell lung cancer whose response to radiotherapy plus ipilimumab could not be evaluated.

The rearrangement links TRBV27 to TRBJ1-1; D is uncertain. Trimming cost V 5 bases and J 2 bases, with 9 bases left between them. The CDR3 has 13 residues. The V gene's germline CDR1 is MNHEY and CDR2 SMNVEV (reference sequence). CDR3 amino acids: CASSIHRNTEAFF. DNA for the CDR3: TGTGCCAGCAGTATCCATAGAAACACTGAAGCTTTCTTT.

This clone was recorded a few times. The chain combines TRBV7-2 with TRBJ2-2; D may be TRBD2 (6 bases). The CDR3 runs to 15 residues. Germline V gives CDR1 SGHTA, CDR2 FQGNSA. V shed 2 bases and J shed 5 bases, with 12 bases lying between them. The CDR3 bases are TGTGCCAGCAGCTTACGTGGGGCGGGAACCGGGGAGCTGTTTTTT. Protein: CASSLRGAGTGELFF.

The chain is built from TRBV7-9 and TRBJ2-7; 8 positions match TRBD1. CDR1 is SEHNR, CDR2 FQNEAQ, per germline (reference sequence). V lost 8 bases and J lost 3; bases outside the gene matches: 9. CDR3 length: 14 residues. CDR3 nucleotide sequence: TGTGCCAGCGGAAATGACAGGGGTCACTACGAGCAGTACTTC. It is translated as CASGNDRGHYEQYF.

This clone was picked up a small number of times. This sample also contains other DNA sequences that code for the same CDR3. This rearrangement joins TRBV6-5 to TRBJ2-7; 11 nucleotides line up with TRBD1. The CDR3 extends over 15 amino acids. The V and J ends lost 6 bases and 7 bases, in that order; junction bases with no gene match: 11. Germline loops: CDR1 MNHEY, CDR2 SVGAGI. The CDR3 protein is CASSRRDRGTGEQYF. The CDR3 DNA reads TGTGCCAGCAGCCGCCGGGACAGGGGGACAGGAGAGCAGTACTTC.

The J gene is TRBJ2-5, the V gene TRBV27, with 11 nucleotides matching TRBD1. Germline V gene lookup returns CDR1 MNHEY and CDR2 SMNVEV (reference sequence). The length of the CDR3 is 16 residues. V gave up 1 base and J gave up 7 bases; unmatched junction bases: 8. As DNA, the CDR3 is TGTGCCAGCAGTTTATGGGGACAGGGGGATTTCGGGACCCAGTACTTC. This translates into CASSLWGQGDFGTQYF.

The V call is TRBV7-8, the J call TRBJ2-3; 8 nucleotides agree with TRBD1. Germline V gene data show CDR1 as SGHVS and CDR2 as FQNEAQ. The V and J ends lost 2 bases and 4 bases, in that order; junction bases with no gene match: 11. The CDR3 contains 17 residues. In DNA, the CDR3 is TGTGCCAGCAGCTTAAAGGGCGGACAGGGAGCCGCAGATACGCAGTATTTT. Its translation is CASSLKGGQGAADTQYF.

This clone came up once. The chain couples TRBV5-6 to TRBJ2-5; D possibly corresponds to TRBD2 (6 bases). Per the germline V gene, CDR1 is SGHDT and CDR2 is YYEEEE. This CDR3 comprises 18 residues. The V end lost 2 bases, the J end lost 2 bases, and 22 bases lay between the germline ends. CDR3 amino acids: CASSFLARAYPSQETQYF. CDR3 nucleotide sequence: TGTGCCAGCAGCTTCCTAGCGCGTGCCTACCCCTCTCAAGAGACCCAGTACTTC.

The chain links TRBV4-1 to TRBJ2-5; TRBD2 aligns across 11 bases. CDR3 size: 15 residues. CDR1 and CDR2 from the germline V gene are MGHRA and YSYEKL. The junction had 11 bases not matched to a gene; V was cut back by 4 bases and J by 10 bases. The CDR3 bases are TGCGCCAGCAGCCCGTCGGGGCTAGCGGGAGGAATCCAGTACTTC. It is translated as CASSPSGLAGGIQYF.

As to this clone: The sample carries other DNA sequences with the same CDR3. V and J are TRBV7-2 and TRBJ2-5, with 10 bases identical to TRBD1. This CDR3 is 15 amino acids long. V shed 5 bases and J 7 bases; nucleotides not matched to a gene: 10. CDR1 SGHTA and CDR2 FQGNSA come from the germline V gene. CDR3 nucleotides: TGTGCCAGCAGCCTTGACAGGGGGCGCGCCGGGACCCAGTACTTC. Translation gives CASSLDRGRAGTQYF.